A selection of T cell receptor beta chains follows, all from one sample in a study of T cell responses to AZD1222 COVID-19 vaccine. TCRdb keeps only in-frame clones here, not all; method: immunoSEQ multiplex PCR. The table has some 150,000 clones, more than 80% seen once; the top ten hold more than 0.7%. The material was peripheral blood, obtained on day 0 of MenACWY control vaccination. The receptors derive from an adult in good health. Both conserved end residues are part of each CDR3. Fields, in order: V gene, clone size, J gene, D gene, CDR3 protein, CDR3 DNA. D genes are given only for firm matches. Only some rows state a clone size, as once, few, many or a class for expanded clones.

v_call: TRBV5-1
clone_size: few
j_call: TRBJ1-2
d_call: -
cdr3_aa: CASSPESGGYGYTF
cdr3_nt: TGCGCCAGCAGCCCGGAATCCGGGGGGTATGGCTACACCTTC

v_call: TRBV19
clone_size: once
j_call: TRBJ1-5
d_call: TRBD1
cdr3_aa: CASSLTGTGNQPQHF
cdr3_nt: TGTGCCAGTAGTCTAACCGGGACAGGGAATCAGCCCCAGCATTTT

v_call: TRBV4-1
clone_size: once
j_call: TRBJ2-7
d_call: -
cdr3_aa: CASSQDPESYEQYF
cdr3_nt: TGCGCCAGCAGCCAAGATCCGGAGTCCTACGAGCAGTACTTC

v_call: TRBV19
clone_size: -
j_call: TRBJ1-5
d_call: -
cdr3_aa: CASSIDQSNGRVKHF
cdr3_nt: TGTGCCAGTAGTATAGATCAAAGTAACGGCAGGGTAAAGCATTTT

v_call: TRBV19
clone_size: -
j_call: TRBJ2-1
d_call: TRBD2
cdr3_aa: CASSIGLTSGRYDEQFF
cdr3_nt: TGTGCCAGTAGTATCGGGCTGACTAGCGGGAGATACGATGAGCAGTTCTTC

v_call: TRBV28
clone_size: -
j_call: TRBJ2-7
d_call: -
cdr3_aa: CASSLVVGSDLSYEQYF
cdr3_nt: TGTGCCAGCAGTTTAGTAGTTGGGTCGGATCTCTCCTACGAGCAGTACTTC

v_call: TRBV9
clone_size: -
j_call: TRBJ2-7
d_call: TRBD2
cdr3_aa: CASSVGAGGRYEQYF
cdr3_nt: TGTGCCAGCAGCGTAGGGGCGGGAGGGAGGTACGAGCAGTACTTC

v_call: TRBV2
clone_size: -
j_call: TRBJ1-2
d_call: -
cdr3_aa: CASLGLGGLNYGYTF
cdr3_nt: TGTGCCAGCCTGGGTTTAGGGGGGCTGAACTATGGCTACACCTTC

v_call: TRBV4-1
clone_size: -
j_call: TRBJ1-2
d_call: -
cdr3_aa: CASSPETATNYGYTF
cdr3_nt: TGCGCCAGCAGCCCAGAGACCGCGACTAACTATGGCTACACCTTC

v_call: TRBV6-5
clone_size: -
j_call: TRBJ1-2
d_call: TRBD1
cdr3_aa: CASSYSRGLDGYTF
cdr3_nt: TGTGCCAGCAGTTACTCGAGGGGGCTTGATGGCTACACCTTC

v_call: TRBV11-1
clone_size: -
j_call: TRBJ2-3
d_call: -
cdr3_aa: CASSKLASSTDTQYF
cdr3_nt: TGTGCCAGCAGCAAATTAGCAAGTAGCACAGATACGCAGTATTTT

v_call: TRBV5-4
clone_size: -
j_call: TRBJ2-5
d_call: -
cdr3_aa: CASSLPPQETQYF
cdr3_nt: TGTGCCAGCAGCTTACCCCCTCAAGAGACCCAGTACTTC

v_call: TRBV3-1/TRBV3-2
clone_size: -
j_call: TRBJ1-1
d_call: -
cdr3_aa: CASSRLLGHEAFF
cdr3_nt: TGTGCCAGCAGCCGGCTCTTAGGTCACGAAGCTTTCTTT

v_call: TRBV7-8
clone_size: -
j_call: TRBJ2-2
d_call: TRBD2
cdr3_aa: CASSLASGGRGGELFF
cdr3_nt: TGTGCCAGCAGCTTAGCTAGCGGGGGCCGGGGCGGGGAGCTGTTTTTT

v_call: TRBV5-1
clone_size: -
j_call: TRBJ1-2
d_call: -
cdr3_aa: CASSLVQGGYGYTF
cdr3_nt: TGCGCCAGCAGCTTGGTGCAGGGCGGCTATGGCTACACCTTC

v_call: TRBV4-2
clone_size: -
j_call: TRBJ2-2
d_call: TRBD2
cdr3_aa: CASSQAGTSGTGELFF
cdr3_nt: TGTGCCAGCAGCCAAGCGGGGACTAGCGGGACCGGGGAGCTGTTTTTT

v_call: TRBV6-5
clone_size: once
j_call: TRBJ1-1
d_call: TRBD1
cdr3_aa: CASNRGRGTEAFF
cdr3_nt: TGTGCCAGTAACAGGGGGCGTGGGACTGAAGCTTTCTTT

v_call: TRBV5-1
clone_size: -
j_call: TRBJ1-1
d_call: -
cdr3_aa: CASSPGGVNTEAFF
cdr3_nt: TGCGCCAGCAGCCCGGGGGGAGTGAACACTGAAGCTTTCTTT

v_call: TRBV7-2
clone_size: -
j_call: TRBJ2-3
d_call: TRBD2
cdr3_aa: CASSLTSGGRDTQYF
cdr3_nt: TGTGCCAGCAGCTTGACTAGCGGGGGAAGAGATACGCAGTATTTT

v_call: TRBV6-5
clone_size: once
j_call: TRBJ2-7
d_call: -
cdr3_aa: CASSDSAVYYEQYF
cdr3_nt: TGTGCCAGCAGTGACTCAGCTGTATACTACGAGCAGTACTTC

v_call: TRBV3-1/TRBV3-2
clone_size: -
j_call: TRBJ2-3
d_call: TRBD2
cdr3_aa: CASGELAGFTDTQYF
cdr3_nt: TGTGCCAGCGGGGAACTAGCGGGGTTCACAGATACGCAGTATTTT

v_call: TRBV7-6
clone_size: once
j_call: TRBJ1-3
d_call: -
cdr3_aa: CASSLTGGNPSGNTIYF
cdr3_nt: TGTGCCAGCAGCTTAACGGGGGGTAACCCCTCTGGAAACACCATATATTTT

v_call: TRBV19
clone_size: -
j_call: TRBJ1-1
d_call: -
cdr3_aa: CASSPLARATEAFF
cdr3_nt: TGTGCCAGTAGTCCACTAGCACGGGCCACTGAAGCTTTCTTT

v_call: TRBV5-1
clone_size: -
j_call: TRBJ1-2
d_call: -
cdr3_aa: CASSLVADYGYTF
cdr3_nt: TGCGCCAGCAGCTTGGTGGCTGACTATGGCTACACCTTC

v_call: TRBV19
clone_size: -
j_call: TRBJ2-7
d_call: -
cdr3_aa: CASSMSGQSSYEQYF
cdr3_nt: TGTGCCAGTAGTATGTCGGGACAAAGCTCCTACGAGCAGTACTTC

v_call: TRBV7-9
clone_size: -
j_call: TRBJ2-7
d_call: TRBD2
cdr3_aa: CASSWGTSASYEQYF
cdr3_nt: TGTGCCAGCAGCTGGGGGACTAGCGCCTCCTACGAGCAGTACTTC

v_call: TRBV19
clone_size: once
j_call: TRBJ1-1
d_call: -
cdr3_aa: CASSTQTNTEAFF
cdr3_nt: TGTGCCAGTAGTACCCAGACAAACACTGAAGCTTTCTTT

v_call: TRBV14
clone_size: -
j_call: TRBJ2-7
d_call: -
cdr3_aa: CASSQDLGGEQYF
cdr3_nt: TGTGCCAGCAGCCAAGATCTTGGGGGCGAGCAGTACTTC

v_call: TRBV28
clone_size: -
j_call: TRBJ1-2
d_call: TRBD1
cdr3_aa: CATFRDRGQGYTF
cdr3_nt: TGTGCCACCTTTAGGGACAGGGGGCAGGGCTACACCTTC

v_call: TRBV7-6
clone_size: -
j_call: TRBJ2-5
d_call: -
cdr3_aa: CASSLQGTRWQETQYF
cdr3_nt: TGTGCCAGCAGCTTACAGGGCACGAGGTGGCAAGAGACCCAGTACTTC

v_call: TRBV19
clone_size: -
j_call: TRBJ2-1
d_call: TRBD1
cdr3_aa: CASKDRDRGKNEQFF
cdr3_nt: TGTGCCAGTAAAGACCGGGACAGGGGTAAGAATGAGCAGTTCTTC

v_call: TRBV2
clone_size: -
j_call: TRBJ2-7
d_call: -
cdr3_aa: CASNIQGERYEQYF
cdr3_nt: TGTGCCAGCAATATTCAGGGAGAGCGCTACGAGCAGTACTTC

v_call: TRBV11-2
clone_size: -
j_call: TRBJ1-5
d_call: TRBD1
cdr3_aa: CASSPDRDNQPQHF
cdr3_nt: TGTGCCAGCAGCCCCGACAGGGACAATCAGCCCCAGCATTTT

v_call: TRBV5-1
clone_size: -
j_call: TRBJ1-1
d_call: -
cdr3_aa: CASSSALMNTEAFF
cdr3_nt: TGCGCCAGCAGCTCGGCTCTCATGAACACTGAAGCTTTCTTT

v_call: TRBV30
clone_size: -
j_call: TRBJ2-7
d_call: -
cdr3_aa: CAWSILFKSQSEQYF
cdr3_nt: TGTGCCTGGAGTATTCTCTTCAAATCCCAATCCGAGCAGTACTTC

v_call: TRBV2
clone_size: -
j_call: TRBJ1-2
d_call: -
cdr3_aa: CASSVLGADYGYTF
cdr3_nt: TGTGCCAGCAGTGTTCTGGGGGCGGATTATGGCTACACCTTC

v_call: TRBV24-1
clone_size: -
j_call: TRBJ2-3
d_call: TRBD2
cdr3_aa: CATSDFRRGALTDTQYF
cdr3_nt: TGTGCCACCAGTGATTTTCGGCGGGGGGCCCTCACAGATACGCAGTATTTT

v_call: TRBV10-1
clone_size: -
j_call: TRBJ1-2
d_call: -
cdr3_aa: CASSESGFYGYTF
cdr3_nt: TGCGCCAGCAGTGAGTCGGGGTTCTATGGCTACACCTTC

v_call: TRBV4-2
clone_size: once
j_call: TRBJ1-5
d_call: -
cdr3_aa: CASSQVPEYGQPQHF
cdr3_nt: TGTGCCAGCAGCCAAGTACCCGAGTACGGTCAGCCCCAGCATTTT

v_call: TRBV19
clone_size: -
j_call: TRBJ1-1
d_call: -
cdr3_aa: CASGLHTEAFF
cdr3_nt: TGTGCCAGTGGGTTACACACTGAAGCTTTCTTT

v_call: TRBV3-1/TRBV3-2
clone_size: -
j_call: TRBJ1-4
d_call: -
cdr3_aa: CASTLGRKLFF
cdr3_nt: TGTGCCAGCACCCTCGGGAGAAAACTGTTTTTT

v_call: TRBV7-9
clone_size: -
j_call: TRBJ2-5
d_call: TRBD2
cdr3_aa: CASSLGGRASGHQETQYF
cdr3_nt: TGTGCCAGCAGCTTAGGGGGGAGGGCTAGCGGGCACCAAGAGACCCAGTACTTC

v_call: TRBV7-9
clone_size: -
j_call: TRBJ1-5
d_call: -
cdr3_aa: CASSLESPRYNQPQHF
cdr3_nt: TGTGCCAGCAGCTTAGAATCCCCCAGATACAATCAGCCCCAGCATTTT

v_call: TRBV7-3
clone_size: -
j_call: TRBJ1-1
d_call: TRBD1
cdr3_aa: CASSRAGGTEAFF
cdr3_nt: TGTGCCAGCAGCCGTGCAGGGGGCACTGAAGCTTTCTTT

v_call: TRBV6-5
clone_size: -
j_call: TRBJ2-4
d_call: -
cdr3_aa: CASSYRDVQYF
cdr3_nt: TGTGCCAGCAGTTACAGGGACGTTCAGTACTTC

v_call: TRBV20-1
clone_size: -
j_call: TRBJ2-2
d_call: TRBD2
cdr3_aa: CSASPGLAGFRPPGELFF
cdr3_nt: TGCAGTGCTAGTCCGGGACTAGCGGGATTCCGCCCCCCCGGGGAGCTGTTTTTT

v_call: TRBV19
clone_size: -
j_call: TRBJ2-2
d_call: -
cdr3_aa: CASSIPWPGELFF
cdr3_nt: TGTGCCAGTAGTATCCCGTGGCCCGGGGAGCTGTTTTTT

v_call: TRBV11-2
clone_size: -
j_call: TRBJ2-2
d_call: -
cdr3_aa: CASSLVAGLTGELFF
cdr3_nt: TGTGCCAGCAGCTTAGTTGCGGGATTAACCGGGGAGCTGTTTTTT

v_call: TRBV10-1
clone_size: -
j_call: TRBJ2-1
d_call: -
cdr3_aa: CASANGAYNEQFF
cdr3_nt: TGCGCCAGCGCAAACGGGGCCTACAATGAGCAGTTCTTC